One and the same sample provided the 8 T cell receptor beta chains below, sequenced in a study of metastatic and nonmetastatic thyroid tumors (dated by TCRdb to the early 2020s). Library preparation was by PCR. Instrument used: Illumina HiSeq 4000. TCRdb trimmed public reads at Q25 via fastp, called clones via MiXCR and kept in-frame beta chains. The sample includes about 69,000 clones, with approximately 14% observed a single time. The ten largest make up around 7% of the sample. No patient had received any treatment before thyroid surgery. Input material: blood. The receptors originated from a male donor with papillary thyroid cancer or a benign thyroid nodule (not recorded which). Some clones in this sample may be carry-over from other donors' samples.

This clone was observed at least ten times. The chain combines TRBV19 with TRBJ2-7; 7 positions agree with TRBD1. With V trimmed by 5 bases and J by 0 bases, 4 bases remained unmatched. The CDR3 extends over 14 amino acids. Per germline, CDR1 LNHDA and CDR2 SQIVND (reference sequence). The CDR3 sequence is CASSPGDSSYEQYV. The DNA for the CDR3 is TGTGCCAGTAGTCCCGGGGACAGCTCCTACGAGCAGTACGTC.

This rearrangement joins TRBV4-1 to TRBJ2-1; 9 bases align to TRBD2. The CDR3 runs to 19 residues. V lost 0 bases to trimming and J lost 0 bases; unmatched junction nucleotides: 9. Looked up from germline, CDR1 is MGHRA and CDR2 is YSYEKL. The CDR3 coding sequence is TGCGCCAGCAGCCAAGATATTAGGCGACTAGCGGACTCCTACAATGAGCAGTTCTTC. It is translated as CASSQDIRRLADSYNEQFF.

This clone has at least ten counts. The chain links TRBV10-3 to TRBJ2-7; D is unresolved. Trimming stripped 10 bases from V and 6 bases from J, with 19 bases between. The CDR3 contains 13 residues. Looked up from germline, CDR1 is ENHRY and CDR2 is SYGVKD. The CDR3 region is CATLGVENGEQYF. DNA of the CDR3: TGTGCCACCCTTGGGGTGGAGAACGGCGAGCAGTACTTC.

This clone occurred many times. The chain recombines TRBV18 with TRBJ1-2; D call uncertain. This CDR3 is 15 amino acids long. Per germline, CDR1 KGHSH and CDR2 LQKENI. V was clipped by 2 bases and J by 0 bases, with 10 bases between them. As DNA, the CDR3 is TGTGCCAGCTCACCAGTGGGTCGGGCTAACTATGGCTACACCTTC. Amino acid sequence: CASSPVGRANYGYTF.

This clone appeared many times. The chain uses TRBV6-4 and TRBJ1-1; D unclear. V shed 2 bases and J shed 1 base, with 5 bases lying between them. This CDR3 comprises 13 residues. CDR1 and CDR2 from the germline V gene are MRHNA and SNTAGT. CDR3 nucleotide sequence: TGTGCCAGCAGTGACGGGGAGAACACTGAAGCTTTCTTT. Its protein product is CASSDGENTEAFF.

Comments on this clone: This may be a read error, as it is one base from a much larger clone. The gene calls are TRBV7-2 and TRBJ2-5, with unresolved D. Trimming shortened V by 4 bases and J by 1 base, and 4 bases separated the two germline ends. Germline values: CDR1 SGHTA, CDR2 FQGNSA. This CDR3 comprises 12 residues. This CDR3 is CASSSVQETQYF. The CDR3 DNA reads as TGTGCCAGCAGCTCCGTCCAAGAGACCCAGTACTTC.

This clone has ten or more counts. This chain uses TRBV28 with TRBJ2-7; TRBD2 might be the D (6 bases). This CDR3 contains 13 residues. Trimming shortened V by 5 bases and J by 8 bases, and 16 bases separated the two germline ends. Per the germline V gene, CDR1 is MDHEN and CDR2 is SYDVKM. The CDR3, as DNA: TGTGCCAGCAGTGGGACTGGAATCCGACAGCAGTACTTC. Its protein is CASSGTGIRQQYF. The whole variable domain, remainder taken from reference TRBV28 and TRBJ2-7, is DVKVTQSSRYLVKRTGEKVFLECVQDMDHENMFWYRQDPGLGLRLIYFSYDVKMKEKGDIPEGYSVSREKKERFSLILESASTNQTSMYLCASSGTGIRQQYFGPGTRLTVT.

This clone occurred many times. The gene calls are TRBV14 and TRBJ2-6; 9 bases align to TRBD1. The CDR3 extends over 18 amino acids. V trimming: 4 bases; J trimming: 2 bases; junction bases outside the gene matches: 9. CDR1 and CDR2 (germline): SGHDN, FVKESK. CDR3 DNA: TGTGCCAGCAGCCCAGACAGGGGGTCTTGGGCTGGGGCCAACGTCCTGACTTTC. Protein: CASSPDRGSWAGANVLTF.